These 8 T cell receptor beta chains came from one sample sequenced in a study of regulatory T cells in long-lasting Graves disease. Time point defined: persistent/refractory GD, antithyroid drugs over 5 years with positive TRAb. PBMC-extracted RNA yielded the TCR library. Sequencing libraries for TCR beta were prepared with iRepertoire HTBI primers and Arm-PCR of CDR3 regions. TCRdb re-called the multiplex PCR reads with MiXCR, one entry per CDR3 protein. Of hundreds of thousands of distinct CDR3 sequences listed, about 20% are singletons. The source material was peripheral blood mononuclear cells (PBMCs), sampled when the disease was refractory, from a patient treated with antithyroid drugs. The receptors here all came from a female donor with Graves disease.

As regards this clonotype: This may stem from a read error, because a much larger clone lies one nucleotide away. The CDR3 bases are TGTGCCAGCAGTCCAGAGGCGGTCGGTTCCTATGGCTACACCTTC. Protein sequence: CASSPEAVGSYGYTF. V usage is TRBV6-2 or TRBV6-3 and J usage is TRBJ1-2; D remains unclear. The CDR3 runs 15 residues. Trimming left V 5 bases short and J 4 bases short, with 17 bases between. CDR1 is MNHEY and CDR2 is SVGEGT in the germline V gene.

On this clonotype: A read error is possible here, since a much larger clone lies one base away. This chain uses TRBV6-1 with TRBJ2-7; a possible D gene is TRBD1 (6 bases). The germline CDR1 and CDR2 sequences are MNHNS and SASEGT. The CDR3 is 14 amino acids. Trimming took 7 bases from V and 2 from J, leaving 15 bases between them. The CDR3 spells CASMGTPSPYEQYF. DNA for the CDR3: TGTGCCAGCATGGGGACACCGAGCCCCTACGAGCAGTACTTC.

The genes are TRBV28 and TRBJ2-1, with D possibly being TRBD1 or TRBD2 (5 bases each). Germline loops: CDR1 MDHEN, CDR2 SYDVKM. The CDR3 is made up of 14 amino acids. V was cut by 7 bases and J by 7 bases, with 17 bases left in between. The CDR3 DNA is TGTGCCAGCATCCTGCCTGGGGACGGGAATGAGCAGTTCTTC. Protein product: CASILPGDGNEQFF. Filled out from reference TRBV28 and TRBJ2-1, the complete variable domain reads DVKVTQSSRYLVKRTGEKVFLECVQDMDHENMFWYRQDPGLGLRLIYFSYDVKMKEKGDIPEGYSVSREKKERFSLILESASTNQTSMYLCASILPGDGNEQFFGPGTRLTVL.

This clonotype was found once. The chain couples TRBV6-2 or TRBV6-3 to TRBJ2-4, with 10 bases lining up with TRBD1. Germline V lookup: CDR1 MNHEY, CDR2 SVGEGT. This CDR3 has 19 amino acids. V lost 5 bases to trimming and J lost 7 bases; unmatched junction nucleotides: 20. CDR3 sequence: CASSEALSSGTGVWNIQYF. The CDR3 region has the DNA TGTGCCAGCAGTGAAGCACTCTCGTCCGGGACAGGGGTTTGGAACATTCAGTACTTC.

This clonotype was counted many times. This rearrangement joins TRBV7-3 to TRBJ2-7; TRBD1 is a possible D gene (5 bases). The V and J ends lost 2 bases and 6 bases respectively, with 14 bases between them. Germline V gives CDR1 SGHTA, CDR2 FQGTGA. The CDR3 extends over 14 amino acids. Written as DNA, the CDR3 is TGTGCCAGCAGCTTATCATCAGGGTTGGGCGAGCAGTACTTC. Translated, it gives CASSLSSGLGEQYF.

This clonotype was seen more than once but under ten times. The chain has TRBV5-5 and TRBJ1-2; D might be TRBD1 (5 bases). Per germline, CDR1 SGHKS and CDR2 YYEKEE (reference sequence). Trimming took off 0 bases at V and 4 bases at J, with 10 bases between the two ends. There are 14 residues in the CDR3. Here the CDR3 reads CASSLAQGSYGYTF. CDR3 bases: TGTGCCAGCAGCTTGGCTCAGGGAAGCTATGGCTACACCTTC.

The genes are TRBV13 and TRBJ2-3; the match to TRBD2 covers 11 bases. The V gene's germline CDR1 is PRHDT and CDR2 FYEKMQ (reference sequence). The junction had 5 bases not matched to a gene; V was cut back by 4 bases and J by 2 bases. The length of the CDR3 is 16 residues. The CDR3 is CASSSRLAGITDTQYF. CDR3 nucleotides: TGTGCCAGCAGCTCGAGACTAGCGGGAATCACAGATACGCAGTATTTT.

The V gene is TRBV6-4, the J gene TRBJ2-2; TRBD2 matches 10 bases. V lost 3 bases and J lost 5; bases outside the gene matches: 9. Germline CDR1 is MRHNA and CDR2 is SNTAGT. This CDR3 spans 17 amino acids. The CDR3 reads CASSERAGGPSTGELFF. CDR3 DNA sequence: TGTGCCAGCAGTGAAAGAGCGGGAGGGCCGAGTACCGGGGAGCTGTTTTTT.